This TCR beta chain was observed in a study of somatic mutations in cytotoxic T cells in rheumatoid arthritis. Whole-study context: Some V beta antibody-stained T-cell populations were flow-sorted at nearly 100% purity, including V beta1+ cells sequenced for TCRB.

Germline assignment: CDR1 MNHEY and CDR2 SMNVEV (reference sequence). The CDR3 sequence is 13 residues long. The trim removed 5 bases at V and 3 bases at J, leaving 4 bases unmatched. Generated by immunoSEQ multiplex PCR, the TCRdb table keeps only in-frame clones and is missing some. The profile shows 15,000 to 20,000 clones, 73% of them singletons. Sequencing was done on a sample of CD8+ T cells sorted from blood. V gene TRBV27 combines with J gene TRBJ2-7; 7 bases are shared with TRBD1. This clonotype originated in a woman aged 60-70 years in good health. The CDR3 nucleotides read TGTGCCAGCAGTCAGGGACAGCTCTACGAGCAGTACTTC. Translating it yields CASSQGQLYEQYF.